This TCR beta chain was sequenced during a study of cytomegalovirus exposure and HLA in healthy donors. The germline V and J ends were trimmed by 4 bases and 4 bases, with 16 bases remaining between them. This CDR3 spans 14 amino acids. The V gene's germline CDR1 is SQVTM and CDR2 ANQGSEA. Only a few counts were recorded for this clone. The sample carries other DNA sequences with the same CDR3. The PCR was carried out with 60 Vbeta primers and 13 Jbeta primers. Sequencing was performed with immunoSEQ multiplex PCR; in TCRdb, only in-frame clones are kept and a portion is missing. The sample records 90,000 to 120,000 clones, about 9.5% being singletons.

V gene TRBV29-1 combines with J gene TRBJ1-2; D uncertain. This TCR was sampled from a middle-aged man in good health and CMV-seropositive. Sequencing was performed on PBMCs. CDR3 sequence reads: CSVVTGGPSYGYTF. Here the CDR3 DNA reads TGCAGCGTTGTGACGGGAGGCCCGAGCTATGGCTACACCTTC.